This TCR beta chain was sequenced in a study of blood T cell repertoires in COVID-19. In germline, CDR1 is LNHDA, CDR2 SQIVND (reference sequence). There are 15 residues in the CDR3. Trimming took off 4 bases at V and 5 bases at J, with 17 bases between the two ends. The method was immunoSEQ multiplex PCR; TCRdb's version includes in-frame clones alone and lacks a portion of them. The table has over 400,000 clones, 70% to 90% seen once. The gene calls are TRBV19 and TRBJ1-2; possible D gene TRBD1, 6 bases. The receptor was derived from a woman in her twenties or thirties with active or convalescent COVID-19. The sequenced material came from peripheral blood. CDR3 sequence: CASSTPHRDTYGYTF. CDR3 sequence (DNA): TGTGCCAGTAGTACCCCGCACCGGGACACATATGGCTACACCTTC.